A selection of T cell receptor beta chains follows, all from one sample in a study of T cell responses to AZD1222 COVID-19 vaccine. TCRdb's copy holds only in-frame clones and misses some; the assay was immunoSEQ multiplex PCR. The data contain 55,000 to 90,000 clones, 75% to 85% of them seen just once; the ten biggest clones take up 5% to 6%. This specimen consisted of peripheral blood, obtained on day 0 of AZD1222 vaccination. All receptors derive from an adult in good health. CDR3s include the opening cysteine and the closing phenylalanine or tryptophan. D genes are given only for firm matches. For some rows the clone size is stated as once, few or many, or as a class when expanded; others skip it.

j_call,v_call,d_call,clone_size,cdr3_nt,cdr3_aa
TRBJ1-3,TRBV7-9,TRBD1,NA,TGTGCCAGCAGCATAGTAGCGCTGGGACAGGGGGCGTCTCAAAACACCATATATTTT,CASSIVALGQGASQNTIYF
TRBJ2-1,TRBV7-3,NA,NA,TGTGCCAGCAGCTTAACCACGGGACCTTACAATGAGCAGTTCTTC,CASSLTTGPYNEQFF
TRBJ2-7,TRBV7-6,NA,NA,TGTGCCAGCAGCCCCGGCGACCGAGGGCTTTACGAGCAGTACTTC,CASSPGDRGLYEQYF
TRBJ1-2,TRBV6-5,TRBD1,few,TGTGCCAGCAGTCTCCGGACAGGGATGAGTGGCTACACCTTC,CASSLRTGMSGYTF
TRBJ2-1,TRBV29-1,NA,NA,TGCAGCGTTGAAGCTTTCCAGGGGCAGGGCAATGAGCAGTTCTTC,CSVEAFQGQGNEQFF
TRBJ2-5,TRBV10-1,TRBD2,NA,TGCGCCAGCAGTGGACTAGCGCAAGAGACCCAGTACTTC,CASSGLAQETQYF
TRBJ1-3,TRBV11-2,NA,NA,TGTGCCAGCAGCTTAGAGACCGTTGGACAGACTATATACCCCAGACATTTT,CASSLETVGQTIYPRHF
TRBJ2-1,TRBV11-3,NA,NA,TGTGCCAGCAGCAGAGGGAATGAGCAGTTCTTC,CASSRGNEQFF
TRBJ2-2,TRBV12-5,TRBD2,NA,TGTGCTAGTGGTTTGGTACTAGCGCAGACCGGGGAGCTGTTTTTT,CASGLVLAQTGELFF
TRBJ2-2,TRBV2,TRBD2,few,TGTGCCAGCAGGGAGGGACTACCGGGCACCGGGGAGCTGTTTTTT,CASREGLPGTGELFF
TRBJ1-2,TRBV11-2,NA,NA,TGTGCCAGCAGCTTAGATATAGTCTATGGCTACACCTTC,CASSLDIVYGYTF
TRBJ1-6,TRBV2,NA,NA,TGTGCCAGTAAACAGAGCCCTAATTCACCCCTCCACTTT,CASKQSPNSPLHF
TRBJ1-6,TRBV5-5,TRBD1,NA,TGTGCCAGCAGCTTGGGTCGGACAGGGAATTCACCCCTCCACTTT,CASSLGRTGNSPLHF
TRBJ1-2,TRBV5-5,NA,NA,TGTGCCAGCAGCTCCCAACACAGTGGGCGGGTACCCTACACCTTC,CASSSQHSGRVPYTF
TRBJ1-5,TRBV13,NA,NA,TGTGCCAGCAGCTTAAGAGTAGGGCTGGACCAGCCCCAGCATTTT,CASSLRVGLDQPQHF
TRBJ2-6,TRBV7-8,NA,few,TGTGCCAGCAGCTTAACCCTTCTACAGGGAAGCTCTGGGGCCAACGTCCTGACTTTC,CASSLTLLQGSSGANVLTF
TRBJ1-1,TRBV10-3,NA,NA,TGTGCCATCAGTGAGTCTGCGGCGGGGGAGACTGAAGCTTTCTTT,CAISESAAGETEAFF
TRBJ1-3,TRBV20-1,NA,NA,TGCAGTGCTAGTCCCATCTACTCTGGAAACACCATATATTTT,CSASPIYSGNTIYF
TRBJ1-1,TRBV27,NA,NA,TGTGCCAGCAGTCTGACGGGGAACACTGAAGCTTTCTTT,CASSLTGNTEAFF
TRBJ2-7,TRBV11-2,NA,NA,TGTGCCAGCAGCTTTGAGTTTTCTTACGAGCAGTACTTC,CASSFEFSYEQYF
TRBJ1-4,TRBV19,TRBD1,NA,TGTGCCAGTAGTATCGGACAGGGTAACTATCCGACTAATGAAAAACTGTTTTTT,CASSIGQGNYPTNEKLFF
TRBJ1-4,TRBV5-1,NA,NA,TGCGCCAGCGGCCGGATAGGGTTAAATGAAAAACTGTTTTTT,CASGRIGLNEKLFF
TRBJ2-1,TRBV7-8,NA,NA,TGTGCCAGCAGCGGAAGGACGGATCCTAATGAGCAGTTCTTC,CASSGRTDPNEQFF
TRBJ2-5,TRBV4-1,NA,NA,TGCGCCAGCAGCCAAGATAGCGGACAGAGAGTGGGGACCCAGTACTTC,CASSQDSGQRVGTQYF
TRBJ2-1,TRBV3-1/TRBV3-2,TRBD2,few,TGTGCCAGCAGCCCCGCGCCGTGGACTAGTCTCTACAATGAGCAGTTCTTC,CASSPAPWTSLYNEQFF
TRBJ2-2,TRBV11-3,NA,NA,TGTGCCAGCAGCTTAGATTCCGGGGAGCTGTTTTTT,CASSLDSGELFF
TRBJ1-5,TRBV24-1,TRBD1,NA,TGTGCCACCAGTGACCCTGGGACAGGGGGTCATCAGCCCCAGCATTTT,CATSDPGTGGHQPQHF
TRBJ1-1,TRBV19,TRBD1,NA,TGTGCCAGTAGTGCCCGGGACAGGGCGAACACTGAAGCTTTCTTT,CASSARDRANTEAFF
TRBJ1-2,TRBV18,TRBD1,NA,TGTGCCAGCTCACCCACCGGGACAGGGATAGGTGGCTACACCTTC,CASSPTGTGIGGYTF
TRBJ1-5,TRBV28,NA,few,TGTGCCAGCAGACCGGGACATTTTTCTCTAAGCAATCAGCCCCAGCATTTT,CASRPGHFSLSNQPQHF
TRBJ2-5,TRBV16,TRBD1,few,TGTGCCAGCAGCCATACCGGGACAGGGATTCAAGAGACCCAGTACTTC,CASSHTGTGIQETQYF
TRBJ1-3,TRBV7-8,NA,NA,TGTGCCAGCAGCTTAGCGTTAGCCCCTGGAAACACCATATATTTT,CASSLALAPGNTIYF
TRBJ2-5,TRBV23-1,NA,NA,TGCGCCTACTTTCAGGTCCCTCAAGAGACCCAGTACTTC,CAYFQVPQETQYF
TRBJ2-5,TRBV28,TRBD1,NA,TGTGCCAGCAGGACAGGGGCAACTCAAGGAGAGACCCAGTACTTC,CASRTGATQGETQYF
TRBJ2-7,TRBV12-3/TRBV12-4,TRBD2,NA,TGTGCCAGCTCTACTAGCGGGGCGTACGAGCAGTACTTC,CASSTSGAYEQYF
TRBJ2-7,TRBV7-8,TRBD2,NA,TGTGCCAGTGGGACTAGCGGGGATTACGAGCAGTACTTC,CASGTSGDYEQYF
TRBJ1-2,TRBV28,NA,NA,TGTGCCAGCAGTTCTACCTATGGCTACACCTTC,CASSSTYGYTF
TRBJ2-2,TRBV6-4,TRBD2,NA,TGTGCCAGCAGTGACTCTTCCCTAGCGGGGTCCTCCGGGGAGCTGTTTTTT,CASSDSSLAGSSGELFF
TRBJ1-2,TRBV5-4,NA,NA,TGTGCCAGCAGCCCCTCGGATCCCCAAGACGGCTACACCTTC,CASSPSDPQDGYTF
TRBJ2-3,TRBV10-1,NA,NA,TGCGCCAGCAGTGAACTAGCTGTTACAGATACGCAGTATTTT,CASSELAVTDTQYF
TRBJ1-2,TRBV10-3,NA,NA,TGTGCCATCACGGTTCTGGGGAGCTATGGCTACACCTTC,CAITVLGSYGYTF
TRBJ1-6,TRBV25-1,NA,NA,TGTGCCAGCAGTGAGGGTATGGATTCACCCCTCCACTTT,CASSEGMDSPLHF